One sample yielded the 27 T cell receptor beta chains listed below, sequenced in a study of blood T cell repertoires in COVID-19. The repertoire was sequenced with immunoSEQ multiplex PCR; TCRdb's copy has only in-frame clones and lacks some. The repertoire holds about 130,000 clones, with 65% to 90% as singletons. Sequenced: peripheral blood. The receptors were sampled from an elderly man with active or convalescent COVID-19.

The chain combines TRBV5-6 with TRBJ2-1; tentative D call: TRBD1 (6 bases). The germline V gene has CDR1 SGHDT and CDR2 YYEEEE. This CDR3 has 13 residues. V lost 2 bases to trimming and J lost 8 bases, with 11 bases between them. The CDR3 bases are TGTGCCAGCAGCTTCAGGGGTGGGGATGAGCAGTTCTTC. Translating gives CASSFRGGDEQFF.

This clone was seen once. The chain employs TRBV30 and TRBJ1-5, with TRBD1 as a possible D gene (5 bases). V shed 2 bases and J shed 5 bases, with 10 bases lying between them. Per the germline V gene, CDR1 is GTSNPN and CDR2 is SVGIG (reference sequence). The CDR3 contains 13 residues. CDR3 amino acids: CAWSSAGDQPQHF. The CDR3 DNA sequence: TGTGCCTGGAGTTCGGCGGGGGATCAGCCCCAGCATTTT.

This rearrangement joins TRBV20-1 to TRBJ2-7; 10 bases are shared with TRBD2. The CDR3 consists of 15 residues. Trimming cost V 3 bases and J 3 bases; bases outside gene matches: 8. Germline values: CDR1 DFQATT, CDR2 SNEGSKA (reference sequence). The CDR3 sequence is CSASTSGAGVYEQYF. CDR3 sequence (DNA): TGCAGTGCTAGTACTAGCGGGGCGGGAGTCTACGAGCAGTACTTC.

The genes are TRBV5-1 and TRBJ2-3; D might be TRBD2 (6 bases). V gave up 0 bases and J gave up 6 bases, with 11 bases separating them. This CDR3 has 14 amino acids. The germline CDR1 and CDR2 sequences are SGHRS and YFSETQ. This CDR3 is CASSLAASDDTQYF. The CDR3 DNA follows: TGCGCCAGCAGCTTGGCTGCTAGCGACGATACGCAGTATTTT.

The chain joins TRBV29-1 to TRBJ1-1; a weak D match, TRBD1 (5 bases). There are 13 residues in the CDR3. The germline V gene encodes CDR1 SQVTM and CDR2 ANQGSEA. With 3 bases removed from V and 0 bases from J, the gap between germline ends came to 8 bases. This CDR3 reads CSVEPGMNTEAFF. In DNA, the CDR3 is TGCAGCGTTGAGCCAGGGATGAACACTGAAGCTTTCTTT.

The chain employs TRBV19 and TRBJ2-3, with D possibly TRBD1 on 5 matching bases. V lost 4 bases, J lost 6 bases, and 8 bases lay in between. From germline, CDR1 is LNHDA and CDR2 SQIVND (reference sequence). There are 12 residues in the CDR3. This CDR3 reads CASSTRGDTQYF. DNA of the CDR3: TGTGCCAGTAGTACTAGGGGTGATACGCAGTATTTT.

V gene TRBV25-1 combines with J gene TRBJ1-1; 9 positions match TRBD1. V trimming: 2 bases; J trimming: 7 bases; junction bases outside the gene matches: 8. The CDR3 totals 15 residues. From germline, CDR1 is MGHDK and CDR2 SYGVNS. Here the CDR3 DNA reads TGTGCCAGCAGTGAACCCGGGACAGGGTTTGTTGAAGCTTTCTTT. This sequence encodes CASSEPGTGFVEAFF.

The rearrangement uses TRBV7-8 and TRBJ2-4, with a tentative D call TRBD2 (5 bases). In germline, CDR1 is SGHVS, CDR2 FQNEAQ. CDR3 length: 13 residues. Trimming left V 4 bases short and J 9 bases short, with 13 bases between. The CDR3 is CASSWDKEGIQYF. The CDR3 coding sequence is TGTGCCAGCAGCTGGGATAAAGAGGGCATTCAGTACTTC.

The chain has TRBV29-1 and TRBJ2-5; 12 bases line up with TRBD2. From germline, CDR1 is SQVTM and CDR2 ANQGSEA. The ends lost 6 bases at V and 2 bases at J; junction bases unmatched: 7. This CDR3 contains 15 residues. CDR3 DNA: TGCAGCGTGTTCCTAGCGGGGGGGAGGCAAGAGACCCAGTACTTC. It codes for CSVFLAGGRQETQYF.

V is TRBV6-5 and J is TRBJ2-5, with TRBD1 matching over 9 bases. Germline assignment: CDR1 MNHEY and CDR2 SVGAGI. CDR3 length: 15 amino acids. The V segment lost 6 bases and the J segment 2 bases; nucleotides outside the gene matches: 7. The CDR3, as DNA: TGTGCCAGCAGACGAAACAGGGGGCAACAAGAGACCCAGTACTTC. Protein product: CASRRNRGQQETQYF.

This chain connects TRBV6-2 or TRBV6-3 to TRBJ2-7; no clear D gene. The V gene lost 5 bases and the J gene lost 0 bases, with 5 bases spanning the gap. The CDR3 consists of 12 residues. From germline, CDR1 is MNHEY and CDR2 SVGEGT. The CDR3 protein is CASSLVSYEQYF. In DNA, the CDR3 is TGTGCCAGCAGTCTCGTCTCCTACGAGCAGTACTTC.

The chain is built from TRBV5-1 and TRBJ1-5; the D gene is possibly TRBD1 (5 bases). V was trimmed by 4 bases and J by 6 bases, leaving 14 bases between them. Germline CDR1 SGHRS, CDR2 YFSETQ. There are 14 residues in the CDR3. In nucleotides, the CDR3 is TGCGCCAGCAGCCCCCTCGGGGGGGGTCAGCCCCAGCATTTT. Its protein product is CASSPLGGGQPQHF.

This chain connects TRBV9 to TRBJ2-1; 8 positions agree with TRBD1. The germline V gene encodes CDR1 SGDLS and CDR2 YYNGEE. V shed 2 bases and J 7 bases; nucleotides not matched to a gene: 2. The CDR3 length is 13 residues. DNA for the CDR3: TGTGCCAGCAGCGTCAGGACAGGGAATGAGCAGTTCTTC. It specifies CASSVRTGNEQFF.

This chain connects TRBV7-8 to TRBJ1-5, with D perhaps matching TRBD1 (6 bases). V was clipped by 6 bases and J by 4 bases, with 7 bases between them. CDR1 is SGHVS, CDR2 FQNEAQ, per germline. This CDR3 is 12 amino acids long. Here the CDR3 DNA reads TGTGCCAGCAGACAGGGTAATCAGCCCCAGCATTTT. Protein product: CASRQGNQPQHF.

CDR3 nucleotide sequence: TGTGCCAGCCGAACGGCGGGGGGGCACAATGAGCAGTTCTTC. The encoded protein is CASRTAGGHNEQFF. The chain links TRBV27 to TRBJ2-1, with 9 positions matching TRBD2. Germline CDR1 reads MNHEY; CDR2 reads SMNVEV (reference sequence). V lost 8 bases, J lost 5 bases, and 7 bases stayed unmatched. The CDR3 contains 14 residues.

The CDR3 DNA is TGCGCCAGCAGCCCTGGTTTGAGGGACAGGGCTGGCTACACCTTC. Protein: CASSPGLRDRAGYTF. This rearrangement joins TRBV5-1 to TRBJ1-2; TRBD1 agrees at 9 bases. V was clipped by 4 bases and J by 7 bases; unmatched bases: 11. CDR1 is SGHRS and CDR2 is YFSETQ in the germline V gene. This CDR3 spans 15 amino acids.

V usage is TRBV30 and J usage is TRBJ2-2; the D gene is possibly TRBD2 (5 bases). Germline V gene data show CDR1 as GTSNPN and CDR2 as SVGIG (reference sequence). The V and J ends lost 4 bases and 5 bases respectively, with 8 bases between them. The CDR3 runs 12 residues. The DNA for the CDR3 is TGTGCCTGGACGAGGGATACCGGGGAGCTGTTTTTT. Amino acids: CAWTRDTGELFF.

This chain uses TRBV19 with TRBJ1-2; a weak D match, TRBD1 (5 bases). The CDR3 contains 15 residues. Trimming cost V 5 bases and J 4 bases, with 17 bases left between them. CDR1 and CDR2 (germline): LNHDA, SQIVND (reference sequence). CDR3 sequence (DNA): TGTGCCAGTAGTCCCTCGGGGGAGGGACTCTATGGCTACACCTTC. Amino acids: CASSPSGEGLYGYTF.

The chain couples TRBV28 to TRBJ2-2, with a tentative D call TRBD1 (7 bases). With 6 bases removed from V and 5 bases from J, the gap between germline ends came to 16 bases. The germline V gene has CDR1 MDHEN and CDR2 SYDVKM. This CDR3 contains 15 residues. The CDR3 reads CASSRAGQRTGELFF. The CDR3 coding sequence is TGTGCCAGCAGCCGGGCGGGACAGCGAACCGGGGAGCTGTTTTTT.

The chain couples TRBV30 to TRBJ2-7, with D perhaps TRBD1 (6 bases). Germline V gene data show CDR1 as GTSNPN and CDR2 as SVGIG (reference sequence). V was cut by 6 bases and J by 2 bases, with 11 bases left in between. The CDR3 extends over 12 amino acids. The CDR3 sequence is CACLQGPYEQYF. The CDR3 DNA reads TGTGCCTGCCTACAGGGACCCTACGAGCAGTACTTC. Using reference TRBV30 and TRBJ2-7 for the parts outside the CDR3, the full variable domain is SQTIHQWPATLVQPVGSPLSLECTVEGTSNPNLYWYRQAAGRGLQLLFYSVGIGQISSEVPQNLSASRPQDRQFILSSKKLLLSDSGFYLCACLQGPYEQYFGPGTRLTVT.

This chain uses TRBV7-2 with TRBJ2-7, with 8 positions matching TRBD1. CDR3 size: 15 residues. CDR1 and CDR2 (germline): SGHTA, FQGNSA. The V segment lost 0 bases and the J segment 2 bases; nucleotides outside the gene matches: 3. CDR3 nucleotide sequence: TGTGCCAGCAGCTTAGCGACAGGGGACGCCTACGAGCAGTACTTC. It is translated as CASSLATGDAYEQYF.

The rearrangement uses TRBV7-2 and TRBJ2-2; D is possibly TRBD2 (6 bases). V lost 2 bases and J 4 bases, leaving 11 bases between the germline ends. Germline V gives CDR1 SGHTA, CDR2 FQGNSA. The CDR3 has 15 amino acids. The CDR3 reads CASSLYRGTTGELFF. The CDR3, as DNA: TGTGCCAGCAGCTTATACCGCGGGACCACCGGGGAGCTGTTTTTT.

The rearrangement links TRBV28 to TRBJ2-3, with 8 bases identical to TRBD2. The CDR3 has 17 residues. The V and J ends lost 6 bases and 2 bases, in that order; junction bases with no gene match: 13. Germline values: CDR1 MDHEN, CDR2 SYDVKM. CDR3: CASSPPEPAGVTDTQYF. Written as DNA, the CDR3 is TGTGCCAGCAGCCCCCCCGAGCCAGCGGGGGTCACAGATACGCAGTATTTT.

This chain joins TRBV7-9 and TRBJ1-2, with TRBD1 as a possible D gene (6 bases). Germline V lookup: CDR1 SEHNR, CDR2 FQNEAQ (reference sequence). The CDR3 loop spans 15 amino acids. Trimming took 4 bases from V and 0 from J, leaving 12 bases between them. The CDR3 DNA reads TGTGCCAGCAGCTCTTACAGGGTAACTAACTATGGCTACACCTTC. Its protein product is CASSSYRVTNYGYTF.

V is TRBV7-8 and J is TRBJ1-2; weak D call: TRBD1 (5 bases). Germline V gene sequence: CDR1 SGHVS, CDR2 FQNEAQ. This CDR3 is 14 amino acids long. Deletions cut 1 base from V and 2 bases from J, with 8 bases between. The CDR3 sequence: CASSLEAGNYGYTF. CDR3 DNA: TGTGCCAGCAGCTTAGAGGCAGGGAACTATGGCTACACCTTC.

The rearrangement links TRBV10-3 to TRBJ1-4; no clear D gene. CDR1 ENHRY and CDR2 SYGVKD come from the germline V gene. This CDR3 region has 13 residues. Trimming stripped 6 bases from V and 8 bases from J, with 13 bases between. CDR3 sequence reads: CAIRDGLGEKLFF. CDR3 nucleotides: TGTGCCATCAGGGATGGACTAGGAGAAAAACTGTTTTTT.

This chain uses TRBV7-2 with TRBJ2-7; TRBD2 aligns across 8 bases. In germline, CDR1 is SGHTA, CDR2 FQGNSA. Trimming cost V 3 bases and J 2 bases; bases outside gene matches: 0. The CDR3 covers 13 residues. The CDR3 protein is CASSFSGTYEQYF. DNA of the CDR3: TGTGCCAGCAGCTTTAGCGGGACCTACGAGCAGTACTTC.